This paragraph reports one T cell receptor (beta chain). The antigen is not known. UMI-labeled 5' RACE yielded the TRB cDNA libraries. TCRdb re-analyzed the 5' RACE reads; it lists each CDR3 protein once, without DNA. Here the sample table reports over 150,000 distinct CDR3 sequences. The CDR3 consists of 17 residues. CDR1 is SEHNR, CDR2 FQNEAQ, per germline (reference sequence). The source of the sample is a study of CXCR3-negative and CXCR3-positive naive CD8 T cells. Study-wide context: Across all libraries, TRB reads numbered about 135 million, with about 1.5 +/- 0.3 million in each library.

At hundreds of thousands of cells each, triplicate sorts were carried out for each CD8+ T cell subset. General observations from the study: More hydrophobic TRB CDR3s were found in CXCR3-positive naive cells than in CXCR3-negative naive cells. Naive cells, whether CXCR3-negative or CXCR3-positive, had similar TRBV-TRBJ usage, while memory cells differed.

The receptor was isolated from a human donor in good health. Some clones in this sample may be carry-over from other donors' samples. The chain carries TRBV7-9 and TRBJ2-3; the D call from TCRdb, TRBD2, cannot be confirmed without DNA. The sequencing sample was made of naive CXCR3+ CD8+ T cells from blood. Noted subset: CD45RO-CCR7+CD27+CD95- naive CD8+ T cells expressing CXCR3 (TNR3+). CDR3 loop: CASSPGGSGRAADTQYF. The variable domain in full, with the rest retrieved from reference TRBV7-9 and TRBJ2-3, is DTGVSQNPRHKITKRGQNVTFRCDPISEHNRLYWYRQTLGQGPEFLTYFQNEAQLEKSRLLSDRFSAERPKGSFSTLEIQRTEQGDSAMYLCASSPGGSGRAADTQYFGPGTRLTVL.